This T cell receptor beta chain was retrieved from a study of identical twins. Points from the study as a whole: Out-of-frame beta chain sequences displayed weaker excess sharing between twins. Donors were not followed over many years; analysis was cross-sectional.

To note about this clonotype: Its antigen remains unidentified.

Germline V gene sequence: CDR1 MGHRA, CDR2 YSYEKL. V dropped 1 base and J dropped 3 bases, with 16 bases sitting between them. The CDR3 has 16 residues. Template switching created a universal primer site, and the cDNA included unique molecular identifiers. TCRdb reanalysed the 5' RACE reads using MiXCR and keeps one entry per CDR3 protein. The sample has about 890,000 distinct CDR3 sequences, approximately 13% seen once. In addition, the sample was reused for a study of yellow fever vaccine responses in identical twins.

The chain uses TRBV4-1 and TRBJ2-7; D not resolved. Specimen: PBMCs. The receptor's source is a woman aged 18-35 years in good health. This CDR3 is CASSQGPSLGYYEQYV. The CDR3 DNA sequence: TGCGCCAGCAGCCAAGGTCCCTCCCTGGGGTACTACGAGCAGTACGTC.